A selection of T cell receptor beta chains follows, all from one sample in a study of shared clonotypes between healthy human individuals. Clones were read by immunoSEQ multiplex PCR, and TCRdb kept only the in-frame ones, dropping some. Among a few million clones listed, approximately 95% were seen once. Sequenced sample: naive CD4+ T cells from PBMCs. The source of these receptors is a young man in good health. Some clones in this sample may be carry-over from other donors' samples. The CDR3 runs from the conserved cysteine through the conserved F or W. The order of the fields is V gene, D gene, clone size, J gene, CDR3 DNA, CDR3 protein. D genes are given only for firm matches. Not all rows give a size; the values are once, few, many and, for expanded clones, a class.

TRBV5-4	TRBD2	.	TRBJ2-3	TGTGCCAGCAGTCTGGGAGGGGTCAGCACAGATACGCAGTATTTT	CASSLGGVSTDTQYF
TRBV28	TRBD1	.	TRBJ2-7	TGTGCCAGCAGGAGGACAGGGGGCTTTTACGAGCAGTACTTC	CASRRTGGFYEQYF
TRBV30	.	.	TRBJ2-7	TGTGCCTACATTAGGGTCTACGAGCAGTACTTC	CAYIRVYEQYF
TRBV21-1	.	.	TRBJ1-2	TGTGCCAGCAGCAAACGACACCAAAGCAGATTCTATGGCTACACCTTC	CASSKRHQSRFYGYTF
TRBV5-4	.	.	TRBJ2-1	TGTGCCAGCAGCCTACGGGACTCCTCGGAAGAGCAGTTCTTC	CASSLRDSSEEQFF
TRBV11-2	.	.	TRBJ1-3	TGTGCCAGCAGCCCCCCCGGAGGCAGCTCTGGAAACACCATATATTTT	CASSPPGGSSGNTIYF
TRBV30	.	.	TRBJ2-1	TGTGCCTGGAGTGAGGTAGTTCCCTACAATGAGCAGTTCTTC	CAWSEVVPYNEQFF
TRBV9	TRBD2	.	TRBJ2-5	TGTGCCAGCAGCGTTGCCTCCAGGACTAGCGCTCCGGAGACCCAGTACTTC	CASSVASRTSAPETQYF
TRBV15	.	.	TRBJ2-5	TGTGCCACCAGCAGAGATACTGAGACCCAGTACTTC	CATSRDTETQYF
TRBV7-3	.	.	TRBJ1-3	TGTGCCAGCAGCTCGCCAGGGGCTACTGGAAACACCATATATTTT	CASSSPGATGNTIYF
TRBV6-5	.	.	TRBJ2-7	TGTGCCAGCAGCTCCAGCGGGCTCGGGGCCTACGAGCAGTACTTC	CASSSSGLGAYEQYF
TRBV5-6	TRBD1	.	TRBJ2-5	TGTGCCAGCAGCATAGGACAGGGTGGGACCCAGTACTTC	CASSIGQGGTQYF
TRBV28	.	.	TRBJ2-7	TGTGCCAGCAGCTCCGGAGGGCGGGATCCGTACTTC	CASSSGGRDPYF
TRBV15	.	.	TRBJ1-5	TGTGCCACCAGCAGAGGGCGGACAGACAATCAGCCCCAGCATTTT	CATSRGRTDNQPQHF
TRBV9	TRBD2	.	TRBJ2-1	TGTGCCAGCAGCGTAGCGGGAGGACACAATGAGCAGTTCTTC	CASSVAGGHNEQFF
TRBV18	.	.	TRBJ1-5	TGTGCCAGCTCACCCCCTTGGGAGAATCAGCCCCAGCATTTT	CASSPPWENQPQHF
TRBV5-4	.	.	TRBJ2-5	TGTGCCAGCAGCTTGGTAGGAGGGGGCCTGGATGAGACCCAGTACTTC	CASSLVGGGLDETQYF
TRBV2	.	.	TRBJ1-1	TGTGCCACACGAAAAGCCTTGAACACTGAAGCTTTCTTT	CATRKALNTEAFF
TRBV6-5	.	.	TRBJ1-5	TGTGCCAGCTCTTACAGGTATAGCAATCAGCCCCAGCATTTT	CASSYRYSNQPQHF
TRBV28	.	.	TRBJ1-3	TGTGCCAGCAGCCCTTCCGGAAACACCATATATTTT	CASSPSGNTIYF
TRBV18	.	.	TRBJ1-3	TGTGCCAGCTCAACTATAGATCCAACAGGGTACCCCGGAAACACCATATATTTT	CASSTIDPTGYPGNTIYF
TRBV2	.	.	TRBJ1-1	TGTGCCAGCAGCCTAAGGACGAGGGACACTGAAGCTTTCTTT	CASSLRTRDTEAFF
TRBV7-2	.	.	TRBJ1-2	TGTGCCAGCAGCCAACCAGGATCCTACGGGACGAACGGCTACACCTTC	CASSQPGSYGTNGYTF
TRBV19	TRBD2	.	TRBJ2-5	TGTGCCAGTAGTGGGCTAGCGGGAGTAGGGGTTGGGACGGCAGAGACCCAGTACTTC	CASSGLAGVGVGTAETQYF
TRBV27	.	.	TRBJ2-3	TGTGCCACCCGGGCTAAAGCAGATACGCAGTATTTT	CATRAKADTQYF
TRBV30	.	.	TRBJ1-4	TGTGCCTGGAGTGTAGCAGAAAAACTGTTTTTT	CAWSVAEKLFF
TRBV15	.	few	TRBJ1-2	TGTGCCACCAGCAGAACCACGGAGCCGGGATATGGCTACACCTTC	CATSRTTEPGYGYTF
TRBV5-1	.	.	TRBJ2-7	TGCGCCAGCAGCGGGAGGTGGGGGGAATCCTCCTACGAGCAGTACTTC	CASSGRWGESSYEQYF
TRBV6-1	.	.	TRBJ1-2	TGTGCCAGCAGTGAAGCGTGGTCAGGGGAAGGCTACACCTTC	CASSEAWSGEGYTF
TRBV10-3	TRBD1	.	TRBJ1-2	TGTGCCATCAGTAGGGACAGGGTTAGCGGCTACACCTTC	CAISRDRVSGYTF